These 29 T cell receptor beta chains were all obtained from the same sample, sequenced in a study of T cell clusters in autoimmune cytopenias. One tube held mixed TRB-A and TRB-B primer pools for touch-down PCR. TCRdb reprocessed the multiplex PCR reads, with one entry per CDR3 protein and no DNA. This sample's clone table lists roughly 6,500 distinct CDR3 sequences. TRB was amplified from approximately 230 ng of peripheral blood genomic DNA per sample. This sample also appeared in a second study, on T cell repertoires in aging, cancer and after chemotherapy.

The sample consisted of peripheral blood. These receptors were obtained from a human donor in good health.

V is TRBV7-3 and J is TRBJ1-1. The V gene's germline CDR1 is SGHTA and CDR2 FQGTGA. This CDR3 contains 12 residues. The CDR3 loop is CASSLGEGEAFF.

J is TRBJ1-6 and V is TRBV7-9; with no DNA, the TCRdb D assignment of TRBD1 cannot be verified. CDR1 is SEHNR and CDR2 is FQNEAQ in the germline V gene (reference sequence). CDR3 length: 17 residues. The chain's CDR3 is CASSFGQGSSYNSPLHF.

This clonotype is identified as medium-sized from frequency. The V and J genes are TRBV27 and TRBJ2-7. CDR1 is MNHEY, CDR2 SMNVEV, per germline (reference sequence). The CDR3 sequence is 14 residues long. CDR3 region: CASSLSPSTYEQYF.

This CDR3 is CASSLAGGSNQPQHF. The J gene is TRBJ1-5, the V gene TRBV11-1. There are 15 residues in the CDR3. Germline values: CDR1 SGHAT, CDR2 FQDESV (reference sequence).

The chain carries TRBV4-3 and TRBJ2-5; the D call of TRBD1 rests on TCRdb alone, since no DNA is present to check it. Germline CDR1 is LGHNA and CDR2 is YSLEER. The CDR3 covers 13 residues. The CDR3 loop is CASSLQGAETQYF.

The chain recombines TRBV6-5 with TRBJ1-1. There are 14 residues in the CDR3. In germline, CDR1 is MNHEY, CDR2 SVGAGI. The CDR3 loop is CASEPPQGNTEAFF.

This clonotype registers medium-sized by frequency. The chain uses TRBV12-3 or TRBV12-4 and TRBJ1-2; there is no DNA to check the TCRdb D call of TRBD1. The CDR3 has 13 residues. The CDR3 loop is CASSFGTVYGYTF.

This clonotype shows up as medium-sized by frequency. The chain links TRBV19 to TRBJ1-5; absent DNA, TCRdb's TRBD1 call cannot be checked. This CDR3 has 15 amino acids. From germline, CDR1 is LNHDA and CDR2 SQIVND (reference sequence). CDR3: CASGQGGLINQPQHF.

V usage is TRBV28 and J usage is TRBJ1-2; TCRdb designates TRBD1, a call that cannot be tested without DNA. This CDR3 has 14 amino acids. Germline V gives CDR1 MDHEN, CDR2 SYDVKM. The CDR3 sequence is CASSSSRGRHGYTF.

The chain joins TRBV7-9 to TRBJ1-1. Germline V gives CDR1 SEHNR, CDR2 FQNEAQ (reference sequence). The CDR3 has 12 amino acids. The CDR3 loop is CASSLMNTEAFF.

By frequency, this clonotype registers medium-sized. The chain couples TRBV6-5 to TRBJ1-3; TCRdb picks TRBD1, but there is no DNA to check that call. Germline V gene data show CDR1 as MNHEY and CDR2 as SVGAGI. The CDR3 contains 13 residues. The CDR3 sequence is CASSYTGRDTIYF.

The CDR3 region is CASSHFPSYEQYF. V gene TRBV14 combines with J gene TRBJ2-7. The CDR3 covers 13 residues. Germline-derived CDR1 and CDR2 are SGHDN and FVKESK.

V gene TRBV12-3 or TRBV12-4 combines with J gene TRBJ2-7; TCRdb's D call of TRBD1 is untestable without DNA. The CDR3 sequence is 11 residues long. Here the CDR3 reads CASSRQAKQYF.

The genes are TRBV5-4 and TRBJ2-7. This CDR3 is built from 13 residues. Germline V gene data show CDR1 as SGHNT and CDR2 as YYREEE (reference sequence). This CDR3 is CASSQDGIYEQYF.

This clonotype is deemed medium-sized (0.01 to 0.1%) by its frequency. The chain links TRBV6-6 to TRBJ1-1; TCRdb picks TRBD1, but there is no DNA to check that call. Looked up from germline, CDR1 is MNHNY and CDR2 is SVGAGI (reference sequence). CDR3 length: 14 residues. This CDR3 reads CASTEGLGRGSAFF.

This chain connects TRBV6-2 or TRBV6-3 to TRBJ2-7; TCRdb outputs TRBD2, but without DNA this stays unchecked. Germline CDR1 is MNHEY and CDR2 is SVGEGT. The CDR3 covers 15 residues. CDR3: CASSYSGYYSYEQYF.

According to its frequency, this clonotype is medium-sized (0.01 to 0.1%). CDR3 protein: CASSLERRTNYGYTF. The V gene is TRBV5-4, the J gene TRBJ1-2. CDR1 is SGHNT and CDR2 is YYREEE in the germline V gene (reference sequence). The CDR3 sequence is 15 residues long.

The rearrangement joins TRBV10-3 to TRBJ1-6. Per the germline V gene, CDR1 is ENHRY and CDR2 is SYGVKD. CDR3 size: 13 residues. CDR3 loop: CAISELEGSPLHF.

Considering frequency, this clonotype is medium-sized. The rearrangement joins TRBV19 to TRBJ1-5. CDR1 LNHDA and CDR2 SQIVND come from the germline V gene (reference sequence). The CDR3 has 13 residues. CDR3 in amino acids: CASNGIVRQPQHF.

V is TRBV4-2 and J is TRBJ1-5. This CDR3 has 13 amino acids. CDR1 is LGHNA and CDR2 is YNFKEQ in the germline V gene. The CDR3 protein is CASSQVVWEPQHF.

The chain has TRBV20-1 and TRBJ1-5. The germline gives CDR1 DFQATT, CDR2 SNEGSKA (reference sequence). The CDR3 runs 14 residues. CDR3 sequence: CSASEGISNQPQHF.

This clonotype ranks as medium-sized in terms of frequency. The gene calls are TRBV6-5 and TRBJ2-2; TCRdb names TRBD2, which stays unverified in the absence of DNA. Germline CDR1 is MNHEY and CDR2 is SVGAGI. The CDR3 length is 15 residues. CDR3 in amino acids: CASSYAPSGTGELFF.

The chain combines TRBV7-9 with TRBJ2-7; there is no DNA to check the TCRdb D call of TRBD1. CDR1 is SEHNR, CDR2 FQNEAQ, per germline (reference sequence). The CDR3 length is 16 residues. CDR3 sequence reads: CASSLSSGTGYYEQYF. Full variable domain (rest looked up from reference TRBV7-9 and TRBJ2-7): DTGVSQNPRHKITKRGQNVTFRCDPISEHNRLYWYRQTLGQGPEFLTYFQNEAQLEKSRLLSDRFSAERPKGSFSTLEIQRTEQGDSAMYLCASSLSSGTGYYEQYFGPGTRLTVT.

Its frequency marks this clonotype as medium-sized. V is TRBV27 and J is TRBJ1-2. This CDR3 contains 11 residues. CDR1 MNHEY and CDR2 SMNVEV come from the germline V gene (reference sequence). Here the CDR3 reads CASRGSGGYTF.

This clonotype is identified as medium-sized from frequency. The V gene is TRBV7-2, the J gene TRBJ1-6; TCRdb's D call of TRBD1 is untestable without DNA. This CDR3 contains 15 residues. Germline V gives CDR1 SGHTA, CDR2 FQGNSA. CDR3 loop: CASSSGTGGTPPLHF.

The rearrangement joins TRBV13 to TRBJ2-7; TCRdb returns TRBD1, unconfirmable since there is no DNA. This CDR3 has 12 residues. Germline V gives CDR1 PRHDT, CDR2 FYEKMQ (reference sequence). CDR3 in amino acids: CASSADSREQYF.

By frequency, this clonotype registers medium-sized (0.01 to 0.1%). CDR3 protein: CASRPMTGVGNTIYF. The chain carries TRBV6-5 and TRBJ1-3; TCRdb proposes TRBD1, but this gene call is untestable without DNA. The CDR3 spans 15 residues. Per germline, CDR1 MNHEY and CDR2 SVGAGI.

This chain links TRBV13 with TRBJ2-3; TCRdb's assignment of TRBD1 cannot be checked, as there is no DNA. This CDR3 contains 14 residues. Germline V gene data show CDR1 as PRHDT and CDR2 as FYEKMQ (reference sequence). This chain's CDR3 is CASSFRGPADTQYF.

This chain uses TRBV19 with TRBJ1-2; without DNA, the TCRdb call of TRBD1 cannot be checked. CDR3 length: 14 amino acids. Per germline, CDR1 LNHDA and CDR2 SQIVND (reference sequence). The CDR3 spells CASSLDRGNYGYTF. Full variable domain (outside the CDR3, taken from reference TRBV19 and TRBJ1-2): DGGITQSPKYLFRKEGQNVTLSCEQNLNHDAMYWYRQDPGQGLRLIYYSQIVNDFQKGDIAEGYSVSREKKESFPLTVTSAQKNPTAFYLCASSLDRGNYGYTFGSGTRLTVV.